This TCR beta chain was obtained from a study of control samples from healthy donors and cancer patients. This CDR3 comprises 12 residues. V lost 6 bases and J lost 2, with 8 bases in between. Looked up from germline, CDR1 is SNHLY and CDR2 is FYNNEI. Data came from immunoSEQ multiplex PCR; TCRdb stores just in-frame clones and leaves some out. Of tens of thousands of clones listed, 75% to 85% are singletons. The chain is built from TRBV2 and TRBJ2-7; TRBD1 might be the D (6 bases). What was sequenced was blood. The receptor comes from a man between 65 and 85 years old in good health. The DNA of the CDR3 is TGTGCCAGCAGCCGGGACACCTACGAGCAGTACTTC. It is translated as CASSRDTYEQYF.